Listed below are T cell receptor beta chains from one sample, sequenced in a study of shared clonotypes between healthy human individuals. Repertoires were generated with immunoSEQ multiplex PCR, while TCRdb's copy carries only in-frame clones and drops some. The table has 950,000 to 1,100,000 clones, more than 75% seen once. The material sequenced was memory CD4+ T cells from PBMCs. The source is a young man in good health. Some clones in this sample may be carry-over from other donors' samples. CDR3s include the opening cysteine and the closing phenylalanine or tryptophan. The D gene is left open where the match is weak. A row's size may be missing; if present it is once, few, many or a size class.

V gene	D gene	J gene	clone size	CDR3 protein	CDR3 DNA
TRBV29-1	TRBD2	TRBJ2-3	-	CSVARTSGSRTDTQYF	TGCAGCGTCGCTCGGACTAGCGGGAGCCGCACAGATACGCAGTATTTT
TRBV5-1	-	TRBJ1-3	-	CASAIESSGNTIYF	TGCGCCAGCGCGATTGAAAGCTCTGGAAACACCATATATTTT
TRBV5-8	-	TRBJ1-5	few	CASTTLTPGSNQPQHF	TGTGCCAGCACCACTCTTACTCCGGGGTCAAATCAGCCCCAGCATTTT
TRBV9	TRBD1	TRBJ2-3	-	CASSVRGQGVAGRSTDTQYF	TGTGCCAGCAGCGTACGTGGACAGGGGGTAGCGGGACGAAGCACAGATACGCAGTATTTT
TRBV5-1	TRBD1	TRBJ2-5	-	CASSLQPTGGEETQYF	TGCGCCAGCAGCTTACAGCCGACAGGGGGGGAAGAGACCCAGTACTTC
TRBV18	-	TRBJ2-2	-	CASSPSRVDGELFF	TGTGCCAGCTCACCCTCCAGGGTGGACGGGGAGCTGTTTTTT
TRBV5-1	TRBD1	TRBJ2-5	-	CASSLAGTGVETQYF	TGCGCCAGCAGCCTAGCCGGGACAGGGGTAGAGACCCAGTACTTC
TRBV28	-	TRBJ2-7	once	CASRSQTSSYEQYF	TGTGCCAGCAGATCACAGACGAGCTCCTACGAGCAGTACTTC
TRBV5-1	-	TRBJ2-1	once	CASSLDSGTYNEQFF	TGCGCCAGCAGCTTGGATTCGGGAACCTACAATGAGCAGTTCTTC
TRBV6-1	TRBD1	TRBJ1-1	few	CASRIGQGGTEAFF	TGTGCCAGCAGAATCGGACAGGGAGGAACTGAAGCTTTCTTT
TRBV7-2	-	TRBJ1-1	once	CATLDPNTEAFF	TGTGCCACCCTTGACCCGAACACTGAAGCTTTCTTT
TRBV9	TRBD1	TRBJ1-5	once	CASSAGQGLGPGQPQHF	TGTGCCAGCAGCGCCGGACAGGGTTTGGGCCCTGGTCAGCCCCAGCATTTT
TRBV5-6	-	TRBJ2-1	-	CASSSGGASSYNEQFF	TGTGCCAGCAGCTCCGGAGGGGCATCCTCCTACAATGAGCAGTTCTTC
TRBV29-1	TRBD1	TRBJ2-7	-	CSARVYTRGIYEQYF	TGCAGCGCCCGCGTGTACACCAGGGGGATCTACGAGCAGTACTTC
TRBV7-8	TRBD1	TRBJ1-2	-	CASMLGIRDSLDGGYTF	TGTGCCAGCATGCTGGGGATTCGGGACAGCCTCGACGGTGGCTACACCTTC
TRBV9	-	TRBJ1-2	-	CASSVDRQGRDGYTF	TGTGCCAGCAGCGTAGATAGGCAGGGGCGTGATGGCTACACCTTC
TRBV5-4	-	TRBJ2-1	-	CASSLDGNEQFF	TGTGCCAGCAGCTTGGACGGCAATGAGCAGTTCTTC
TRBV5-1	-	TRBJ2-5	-	CASSLTGFQETQYF	TGCGCCAGCAGCTTGACAGGGTTCCAAGAGACCCAGTACTTC
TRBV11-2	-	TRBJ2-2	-	CASSLAPGANTGELFF	TGTGCCAGCAGCTTAGCCCCAGGAGCGAACACCGGGGAGCTGTTTTTT
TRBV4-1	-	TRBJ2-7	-	CASSPKYQTGDYEQYF	TGCGCCAGCAGCCCAAAATACCAAACAGGAGATTACGAGCAGTACTTC
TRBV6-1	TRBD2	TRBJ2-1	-	CASSEGGLAGVNEQFF	TGTGCCAGCAGTGAGGGGGGACTAGCGGGAGTAAATGAGCAGTTCTTC
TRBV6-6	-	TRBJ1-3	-	CASTTHELGNTIYF	TGTGCCAGCACCACCCACGAACTTGGAAACACCATATATTTT
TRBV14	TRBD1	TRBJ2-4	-	CASSQEWWTGRGDKNIQYF	TGTGCCAGCAGCCAAGAATGGTGGACAGGGCGAGGGGACAAAAACATTCAGTACTTC
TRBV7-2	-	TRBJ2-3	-	CASSLWAYSTDTQYF	TGTGCCAGCAGCTTATGGGCGTATAGCACAGATACGCAGTATTTT
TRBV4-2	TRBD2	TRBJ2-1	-	CASSPTGTSDNEQFF	TGTGCCAGCAGTCCGACCGGGACTAGCGACAATGAGCAGTTCTTC
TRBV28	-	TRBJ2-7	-	CASSFWGVEQYF	TGTGCCAGCAGTTTTTGGGGGGTCGAGCAGTACTTC
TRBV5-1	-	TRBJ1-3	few	CASSPDWSRNSGNTIYF	TGCGCCAGCAGCCCTGATTGGAGTAGAAATTCTGGAAACACCATATATTTT
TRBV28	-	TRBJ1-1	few	CASSLSLTEAFF	TGTGCCAGCAGTTTGTCCCTCACTGAAGCTTTCTTT
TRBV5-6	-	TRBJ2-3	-	CASSLLRADTQYF	TGTGCCAGCAGCTTGTTGAGAGCGGATACGCAGTATTTT
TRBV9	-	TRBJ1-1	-	CASSVALEPGTRAFF	TGTGCCAGCAGCGTAGCTTTAGAGCCGGGGACTAGGGCTTTCTTT
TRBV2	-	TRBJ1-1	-	CASSEAARADTEAFF	TGTGCCAGCAGTGAAGCTGCCAGGGCGGACACTGAAGCTTTCTTT
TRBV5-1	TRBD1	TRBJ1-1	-	CASSPGTGGVTEAFF	TGCGCCAGCAGCCCCGGGACAGGGGGCGTCACTGAAGCTTTCTTT
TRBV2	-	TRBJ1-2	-	CASSGEYNRDPLWGYTF	TGTGCCAGCAGTGGGGAGTATAACAGGGACCCTCTGTGGGGCTACACCTTC
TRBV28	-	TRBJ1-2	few	CASSQQRGYTF	TGTGCCAGCAGCCAACAGCGGGGCTACACCTTC
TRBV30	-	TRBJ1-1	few	CAWSAEKFRYTEAFF	TGTGCCTGGAGTGCCGAAAAATTCAGGTACACTGAAGCTTTCTTT
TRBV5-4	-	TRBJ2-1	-	CASSLDSVSSYNEQFF	TGTGCCAGCAGCTTGGATTCTGTTAGCTCCTACAATGAGCAGTTCTTC
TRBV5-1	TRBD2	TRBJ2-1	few	CASSPIRLAGDNEQFF	TGCGCCAGCAGCCCAATCAGACTAGCGGGAGACAATGAGCAGTTCTTC
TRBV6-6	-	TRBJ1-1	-	CASSLQVNTEAFF	TGTGCCAGCAGCTTACAGGTGAACACTGAAGCTTTCTTT
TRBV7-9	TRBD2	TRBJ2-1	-	CASSLGKRDLWDEQFF	TGTGCCAGCAGCTTAGGGAAGCGGGATTTGTGGGATGAGCAGTTCTTC
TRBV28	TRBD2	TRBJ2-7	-	CASEGGRGFYEQYF	TGTGCCAGCGAGGGCGGGAGGGGATTCTACGAGCAGTACTTC
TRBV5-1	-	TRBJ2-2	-	CASSRLWLGEGGELFF	TGCGCCAGCAGCCGGTTGTGGCTCGGGGAAGGCGGGGAGCTGTTTTTT
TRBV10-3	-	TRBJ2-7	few	CAISEEAYEQYF	TGTGCCATCAGTGAGGAAGCCTACGAGCAGTACTTC
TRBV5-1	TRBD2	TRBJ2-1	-	CASSWGLAVINEQFF	TGCGCCAGCAGCTGGGGACTAGCGGTTATCAATGAGCAGTTCTTC
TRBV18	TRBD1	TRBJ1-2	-	CASSLTGVDYGYTF	TGTGCCAGCTCACTTACAGGGGTGGACTATGGCTACACCTTC
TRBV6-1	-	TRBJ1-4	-	CASSENRGKLFF	TGTGCCAGCAGTGAGAATAGGGGAAAACTGTTTTTT
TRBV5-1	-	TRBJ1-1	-	CASSLLLLAGGLVAEAFF	TGCGCCAGCAGCCTGCTTCTACTGGCGGGGGGCCTCGTCGCTGAAGCTTTCTTT
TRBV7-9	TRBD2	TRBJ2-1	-	CASSIGLAGLSYNEQFF	TGTGCCAGCAGCATTGGACTAGCGGGCCTGTCCTACAATGAGCAGTTCTTC
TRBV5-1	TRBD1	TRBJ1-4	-	CASSRGQGEEKLFF	TGCGCCAGCAGCCGCGGACAGGGGGAGGAAAAACTGTTTTTT
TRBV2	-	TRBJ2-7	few	CASSEQANYEQYF	TGTGCCAGCAGTGAACAGGCAAATTACGAGCAGTACTTC
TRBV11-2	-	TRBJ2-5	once	CASSLVVSGTQYF	TGTGCCAGCAGCTTAGTAGTGTCCGGGACCCAGTACTTC
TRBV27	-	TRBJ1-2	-	CASSRDHNYGYTF	TGTGCCAGCAGTCGGGACCATAACTATGGCTACACCTTC